One and the same sample provided the 24 T cell receptor beta chains below, sequenced in a study of CXCR3-negative and CXCR3-positive naive CD8 T cells. The authors prepared UMI-labeled TRB cDNA libraries by 5' RACE. For each CDR3 protein, TCRdb gives one entry from its re-call of the 5' RACE reads, without DNA. The listing records roughly 48,000 distinct CDR3 sequences. The sample taken for sequencing was memory CD8+ T cells from blood. These receptors came from a human donor in good health. Some clones in this sample may be carry-over from other donors' samples.

The chain carries TRBV11-2 and TRBJ1-5; TCRdb outputs TRBD1, but without DNA this stays unchecked. CDR1 and CDR2 (germline): SGHAT, FQNNGV. The CDR3 sequence is 15 residues long. The CDR3 is CASSPRPGFDQPQHF.

The V and J genes are TRBV27 and TRBJ2-7. Germline V gene lookup returns CDR1 MNHEY and CDR2 SMNVEV (reference sequence). CDR3 size: 13 residues. CDR3 sequence: CASSLAFDYEQYF.

The V call is TRBV7-9, the J call TRBJ1-1; there is no DNA to check the TCRdb D call of TRBD1. The length of the CDR3 is 15 residues. Looked up from germline, CDR1 is SEHNR and CDR2 is FQNEAQ (reference sequence). CDR3: CASSPWTGGDTEAFF.

This sequence joins TRBV28 and TRBJ2-7; as DNA is missing, the TRBD1 call by TCRdb cannot be tested. The CDR3 totals 13 residues. Germline V gene data show CDR1 as MDHEN and CDR2 as SYDVKM. The CDR3 protein is CASIQAGTYEQYF.

The chain links TRBV5-5 to TRBJ2-4; TCRdb proposes TRBD1, but this gene call is untestable without DNA. This CDR3 region has 14 residues. The germline V gene encodes CDR1 SGHKS and CDR2 YYEKEE (reference sequence). The CDR3 spells CASSLVGGTDIQHF.

The chain carries TRBV10-3 and TRBJ2-1; TCRdb's D call, TRBD2, is unchecked because there is no DNA. This CDR3 region has 14 residues. Germline CDR1 ENHRY, CDR2 SYGVKD. The CDR3 sequence: CAISASGTYNEQFF.

J is TRBJ2-3 and V is TRBV28. CDR3 length: 16 amino acids. Germline loops: CDR1 MDHEN, CDR2 SYDVKM. The CDR3 protein is CATQFVSATSTDTQYF.

The V gene is TRBV3-1, the J gene TRBJ1-1. Germline assignment: CDR1 LGHDT and CDR2 YNNKEL (reference sequence). The length of the CDR3 is 14 residues. The CDR3 here is CASSQSLRDTEAFF.

The chain links TRBV7-8 to TRBJ1-5; the TCRdb D gene call, TRBD1, has no DNA to confirm it. This CDR3 spans 15 amino acids. The germline gives CDR1 SGHVS, CDR2 FQNEAQ. The CDR3 sequence is CASSPASGVTQPQHF. The full variable domain, rest sourced from reference TRBV7-8 and TRBJ1-5, is GAGVSQSPRYKVAKRGQDVALRCDPISGHVSLFWYQQALGQGPEFLTYFQNEAQLDKSGLPSDRFFAERPEGSVSTLKIQRTQQEDSAVYLCASSPASGVTQPQHFGDGTRLSIL.

CDR3 region: CASSFYEVPDTQYF. The genes are TRBV7-2 and TRBJ2-3. Germline values: CDR1 SGHTA, CDR2 FQGNSA. The CDR3 spans 14 residues.

This rearrangement joins TRBV12-3 or TRBV12-4 to TRBJ2-5. The CDR3 is made up of 12 amino acids. The CDR3 loop reads CASSDSKETQYF.

V and J are TRBV2 and TRBJ2-7. Germline V CDR1 and CDR2: SNHLY, FYNNEI. The CDR3 totals 14 residues. The CDR3 spells CASSDRIQVYEQYF.

The chain couples TRBV6-2 or TRBV6-3 to TRBJ2-1; no DNA is available, so the TRBD1 call from TCRdb remains unchecked. The length of the CDR3 is 16 residues. The germline V gene encodes CDR1 MNHEY and CDR2 SVGEGT. This CDR3 is CASSFPTGPNYNEQFF.

The genes are TRBV4-2 and TRBJ2-6; TCRdb returns TRBD1, unconfirmable since there is no DNA. CDR1 LGHNA and CDR2 YNFKEQ come from the germline V gene. The CDR3 is made up of 18 amino acids. This CDR3 reads CASSLYREEGSGANALTF.

The CDR3 loop reads CASSYSVGGYEQYF. The rearrangement joins TRBV6-6 to TRBJ2-7; TCRdb lists TRBD1, though no DNA is available to test this call. Germline lookup yields CDR1 MNHNY and CDR2 SVGAGI (reference sequence). The CDR3 contains 14 residues.

The chain combines TRBV7-3 with TRBJ2-2; TCRdb designates TRBD1, a call that cannot be tested without DNA. CDR1 and CDR2 from the germline V gene are SGHTA and FQGTGA. The CDR3 runs to 14 residues. CDR3 in amino acids: CASSFDRSTEELFF.

The gene calls are TRBV12-3 or TRBV12-4 and TRBJ2-6; TCRdb calls TRBD1, which cannot be checked without DNA. This CDR3 has 18 amino acids. The CDR3 sequence is CASSLSIPSGTTDQVLTF.

The genes are TRBV11-1 and TRBJ2-7; there is no DNA to check the TCRdb D call of TRBD1. Looked up from germline, CDR1 is SGHAT and CDR2 is FQDESV (reference sequence). The CDR3 runs to 21 residues. Here the CDR3 reads CASSPWSGSHIGLTFFYEQYF.

The gene calls are TRBV7-2 and TRBJ2-1; TCRdb selects TRBD2, and the lack of DNA leaves this call unchecked. Germline CDR1 is SGHTA and CDR2 is FQGNSA. CDR3 length: 15 residues. Here the CDR3 reads CASSLNGGAGNEQFF.

V is TRBV20-1 and J is TRBJ2-7; there is no DNA to check the TCRdb D call of TRBD1. Germline CDR1 reads DFQATT; CDR2 reads SNEGSKA (reference sequence). This CDR3 spans 17 amino acids. The CDR3 region is CSARDLETGSSSYEQYF.

The chain uses TRBV2 and TRBJ2-1; TCRdb lists TRBD2, though no DNA is available to test this call. Germline V gives CDR1 SNHLY, CDR2 FYNNEI. The CDR3 length is 14 residues. CDR3 amino acids: CASSGGGGADEQFF.

V is TRBV7-8 and J is TRBJ1-1; TCRdb reports TRBD1, a call that lacks DNA to check it against. Germline V gene data show CDR1 as SGHVS and CDR2 as FQNEAQ. The CDR3 covers 15 residues. CDR3 sequence reads: CASNILTDRDTEAFF.

CDR3 loop: CASSPLAGGPDEQFF. The chain combines TRBV28 with TRBJ2-1; with no DNA, the TCRdb D assignment of TRBD2 cannot be verified. The CDR3 loop spans 15 amino acids. Germline CDR1 is MDHEN and CDR2 is SYDVKM. The whole variable domain, remainder taken from reference TRBV28 and TRBJ2-1, is DVKVTQSSRYLVKRTGEKVFLECVQDMDHENMFWYRQDPGLGLRLIYFSYDVKMKEKGDIPEGYSVSREKKERFSLILESASTNQTSMYLCASSPLAGGPDEQFFGPGTRLTVL.

V and J are TRBV20-1 and TRBJ1-5; TCRdb names TRBD1, which stays unverified in the absence of DNA. The CDR3 spans 18 residues. The germline gives CDR1 DFQATT, CDR2 SNEGSKA (reference sequence). CDR3 in amino acids: CSATRTLAGQGVRQPQHF.